This TCR beta chain emerged from a study of shared clonotypes between healthy human individuals. Study-level results: Memory subsets generally showed lower estimated richness than naive subsets. Several donors held about 4.5% of naive CD4 clonotypes in common.

Points on this clone: Its antigen is as yet unknown.

The assay ran at deep level. Sequenced by immunoSEQ multiplex PCR; TCRdb stores in-frame clones only, minus some. The sample yields roughly 1,000,000 clones, around 78% seen once. Within Nashville, Tennessee resided all donors, each a Caucasian adult. The CDR3 length is 14 residues. J gave up 4 bases and V 4 bases, and 6 bases lay outside the gene matches. The germline gives CDR1 SQVTM, CDR2 ANQGSEA. This chain connects TRBV29-1 to TRBJ2-5; 10 bases fit TRBD1. This receptor was taken from a man aged 18 to 29 in good health. Some clones in this sample may be carry-over from other donors' samples. Sequencing was performed on memory CD4+ T cells from PBMCs. Subset noted: CD45RA-negative fraction. This CDR3 is CSVGQGALGETQYF. The CDR3 DNA is TGCAGCGTTGGACAGGGGGCGCTGGGAGAGACCCAGTACTTC.